The 25 T cell receptor beta chains presented below share a single source sample, sequenced in a study of T-cell memory formation after mild COVID-19. MiXCR, applied by TCRdb to the 5' RACE reads, yields one record per CDR3 protein. Seen here are 470,000 or so distinct CDR3 sequences, 20% to 25% observed once, and the top ten hold approximately 12%. Sequencing input: PBMCs or a T cell subset sorted from them (not recorded which). The receptors here all came from an adult woman who had mild COVID-19 (a few samples of this study predate the infection). Cell type and time point are not known.

The chain employs TRBV29-1 and TRBJ2-1, with 7 bases matching TRBD1. This CDR3 has 13 amino acids. With V trimmed by 5 bases and J by 2 bases, 3 bases remained unmatched. In germline, CDR1 is SQVTM, CDR2 ANQGSEA. CDR3 in DNA: TGCAGCGTTAGACAGGGACCCTACAATGAGCAGTTCTTC. Translating it yields CSVRQGPYNEQFF.

This clonotype was seen more than once but under ten times. The gene calls are TRBV25-1 and TRBJ2-4; 9 bases are shared with TRBD1. This CDR3 has 17 residues. Germline lookup yields CDR1 MGHDK and CDR2 SYGVNS. V was clipped by 4 bases and J by 1 base; unmatched bases: 8. The CDR3 region has the DNA TGTGCCAGCAGTGGAATCGGGACAGGGTTTGCCAAAAACATTCAGTACTTC. Translation: CASSGIGTGFAKNIQYF.

This chain links TRBV6-5 with TRBJ1-1; 7 bases fit TRBD1. There are 14 residues in the CDR3. CDR1 is MNHEY, CDR2 SVGAGI, per germline. The ends lost 7 bases at V and 0 bases at J; junction bases unmatched: 5. The CDR3 DNA follows: TGTGCCAGCACTACCGACAGGGTGAACACTGAAGCTTTCTTT. The encoded protein is CASTTDRVNTEAFF.

This chain joins TRBV14 and TRBJ2-2; no clear D. From germline, CDR1 is SGHDN and CDR2 FVKESK. The V and J ends lost 0 bases and 1 base respectively, with 9 bases between them. The CDR3 loop spans 16 amino acids. CDR3 region: CASSQDPAMNTGELFF. CDR3 sequence (DNA): TGTGCCAGCAGCCAAGATCCAGCAATGAACACCGGGGAGCTGTTTTTT.

V usage is TRBV7-8 and J usage is TRBJ1-2; no clear D gene. With 4 bases removed from V and 4 bases from J, the gap between germline ends came to 13 bases. This CDR3 has 14 residues. CDR1 is SGHVS and CDR2 is FQNEAQ in the germline V gene. The CDR3 DNA is TGTGCCAGCAGCTCAAGTGGAGGGTTCTATGGCTACACCTTC. This translates into CASSSSGGFYGYTF.

This chain links TRBV6-5 with TRBJ2-3; TRBD2 matches at 8 bases. There are 12 residues in the CDR3. After removal of 6 bases from V and 6 bases from J, the junction contained 2 bases not matched to a gene. Germline V CDR1 and CDR2: MNHEY, SVGAGI. The CDR3 is CASRPGGDTQYF. The CDR3 DNA is TGTGCCAGCAGGCCGGGGGGGGATACGCAGTATTTT.

This clonotype was detected a few times. The CDR3 DNA reads TGTGCCAGCAGTGAGCTATTGACGACAAGGGAGCAGTACTTC. This gives the protein CASSELLTTREQYF. The chain joins TRBV6-1 to TRBJ2-7; D gene unclear. Trimming removed 3 bases from V and 7 bases from J, with 16 bases in between. The V gene's germline CDR1 is MNHNS and CDR2 SASEGT. The CDR3 consists of 14 residues.

V gene TRBV7-2 combines with J gene TRBJ2-1, with unresolved D. CDR3 size: 17 residues. Trimming pared 2 bases from V and 0 bases from J, leaving 14 bases between. CDR1 is SGHTA and CDR2 is FQGNSA in the germline V gene. Written as DNA, the CDR3 is TGTGCCAGCAGCTTAAAAGGCTTACAGAGCTCCTACAATGAGCAGTTCTTC. It is translated as CASSLKGLQSSYNEQFF. The complete variable domain, with remaining parts taken from reference TRBV7-2 and TRBJ2-1, reads GAGVSQSPSNKVTEKGKDVELRCDPISGHTALYWYRQSLGQGLEFLIYFQGNSAPDKSGLPSDRFSAERTGGSVSTLTIQRTQQEDSAVYLCASSLKGLQSSYNEQFFGPGTRLTVL.

This chain links TRBV30 with TRBJ1-5; D not resolved. V was shortened by 3 bases and J by 2 bases, with 8 bases between the two germline ends. This CDR3 is built from 13 residues. The germline V gene encodes CDR1 GTSNPN and CDR2 SVGIG (reference sequence). CDR3: CAWRATRNQPQHF. The CDR3 coding sequence is TGTGCCTGGAGGGCGACCCGCAATCAGCCCCAGCATTTT.

This chain joins TRBV20-1 and TRBJ2-7, with TRBD2 as a possible D gene (5 bases). CDR3 length equals 14 residues. Trimming took off 0 bases at V and 4 bases at J, with 13 bases between the two ends. Germline assignment: CDR1 DFQATT and CDR2 SNEGSKA (reference sequence). In DNA form, the CDR3 reads TGCAGTGCTAGAGATCTCGAGGGCTGGTACGAGCAGTACTTC. Protein: CSARDLEGWYEQYF.

The chain links TRBV20-1 to TRBJ1-1, with 10 bases that match TRBD1. The ends lost 4 bases at V and 5 bases at J; junction bases unmatched: 4. The CDR3 is 13 residues long. Germline CDR1 and CDR2: DFQATT and SNEGSKA (reference sequence). The CDR3 loop is CSAKTGGETEAFF. CDR3 DNA sequence: TGCAGTGCTAAGACAGGGGGCGAAACTGAAGCTTTCTTT.

The V and J genes are TRBV19 and TRBJ2-7, with TRBD1 matching 8 bases. Unmatched junction bases numbered 2, after V lost 4 bases and J lost 3 bases. CDR3 length equals 13 residues. The V gene's germline CDR1 is LNHDA and CDR2 SQIVND (reference sequence). CDR3 protein: CASSNGQGYEQYF. DNA for the CDR3: TGTGCCAGTAGTAACGGACAGGGCTACGAGCAGTACTTC.

The chain carries TRBV7-2 and TRBJ1-6, with D tentatively TRBD1 (6 bases). V shed 4 bases and J shed 0 bases, with 16 bases lying between them. Germline values: CDR1 SGHTA, CDR2 FQGNSA. The CDR3 contains 18 residues. CDR3 DNA: TGTGCCAGCAGCTCCCAGGGGATGTGGAGCTCCTATAATTCACCCCTCCACTTT. Protein: CASSSQGMWSSYNSPLHF. Looking up the rest from reference TRBV7-2 and TRBJ1-6 gives the full variable domain: GAGVSQSPSNKVTEKGKDVELRCDPISGHTALYWYRQSLGQGLEFLIYFQGNSAPDKSGLPSDRFSAERTGGSVSTLTIQRTQQEDSAVYLCASSSQGMWSSYNSPLHFGNGTRLTVT.

A few counts support this clonotype. The rearrangement joins TRBV6-2 or TRBV6-3 to TRBJ2-1; the match to TRBD2 covers 13 bases. CDR3 length: 15 residues. The trim removed 3 bases at V and 8 bases at J, leaving 4 bases unmatched. Germline CDR1 is MNHEY and CDR2 is SVGEGT. In DNA form, the CDR3 reads TGTGCCAGCAGTTATACTAGCGGGAGGGCTGATGAGCAGTTCTTC. Protein: CASSYTSGRADEQFF.

The CDR3 nucleotides are TGTGCCAGCAGCTTGGGACAGCGCGTCAATCAGCCCCAGCATTTT. It encodes CASSLGQRVNQPQHF. The rearrangement joins TRBV5-8 to TRBJ1-5; TRBD1 might be the D (5 bases). The CDR3 is made up of 15 amino acids. Trimming left V 0 bases short and J 3 bases short, with 10 bases between. Looked up from germline, CDR1 is SGHTS and CDR2 is YDEGEE.

This clonotype was counted between two and nine times. V and J are TRBV20-1 and TRBJ2-7, with D possibly being TRBD2 (5 bases). Per the germline V gene, CDR1 is DFQATT and CDR2 is SNEGSKA (reference sequence). Trimming took off 5 bases at V and 4 bases at J, with 12 bases between the two ends. The CDR3 is 12 residues long. CDR3 coding DNA: TGCAGTGCTCTCAGGACGGGATACGAGCAGTACTTC. This translates into CSALRTGYEQYF.

The sample holds a few counts of this clonotype. J is TRBJ2-7 and V is TRBV24-1, with no clear D. Trimming removed 5 bases from V and 3 bases from J, with 7 bases in between. The CDR3 runs to 12 residues. The V gene's germline CDR1 is KGHDR and CDR2 SFDVKD. Written as DNA, the CDR3 is TGTGCCACCAGTGGAGCTTTCTACGAGCAGTACTTC. Residues: CATSGAFYEQYF.

Only a few counts were recorded for this clonotype. V gene TRBV24-1 combines with J gene TRBJ2-1; D is uncertain. Deletions cut 4 bases from V and 0 bases from J, with 12 bases between. The CDR3 contains 16 residues. Germline V gives CDR1 KGHDR, CDR2 SFDVKD. The CDR3 sequence is CATSDYVGRSYNEQFF. For the CDR3, the DNA is TGTGCCACCAGTGACTATGTAGGACGCTCCTACAATGAGCAGTTCTTC.

V gene TRBV24-1 combines with J gene TRBJ2-3, with D unresolved. Trimming shortened V by 2 bases and J by 4 bases, and 15 bases separated the two germline ends. This CDR3 is built from 16 residues. The germline gives CDR1 KGHDR, CDR2 SFDVKD. CDR3 sequence: CATSDSPSFASDTQYF. CDR3 nucleotides: TGTGCCACCAGTGATTCGCCATCTTTTGCTTCAGATACGCAGTATTTT.

This clonotype was counted many times. This chain connects TRBV4-2 to TRBJ1-2; D is possibly TRBD1 (5 bases). Germline V gene lookup returns CDR1 LGHNA and CDR2 YNFKEQ. This CDR3 spans 13 amino acids. The V and J ends lost 4 bases and 1 base respectively, with 7 bases between them. The CDR3 reads CASSRGSNYGYTF. The CDR3 DNA is TGTGCCAGCAGCCGGGGGAGTAACTATGGCTACACCTTC.

The J gene is TRBJ2-1, the V gene TRBV18; no firm D call. V was shortened by 3 bases and J by 0 bases, with 3 bases between the two germline ends. Germline-derived CDR1 and CDR2 are KGHSH and LQKENI. The CDR3 loop spans 13 amino acids. In DNA form, the CDR3 reads TGTGCCAGCTCACCTATCTCCTACAATGAGCAGTTCTTC. This encodes CASSPISYNEQFF.

This clonotype was observed a handful of times. The chain joins TRBV5-1 to TRBJ2-1; 12 nucleotides align to TRBD1. This CDR3 is built from 15 residues. Looked up from germline, CDR1 is SGHRS and CDR2 is YFSETQ. The trim removed 3 bases at V and 7 bases at J, leaving 5 bases unmatched. DNA for the CDR3: TGCGCCAGCAGCTCGGGACAGGGGGCGTGGAATGAGCAGTTCTTC. Translating gives CASSSGQGAWNEQFF. Together with reference TRBV5-1 and TRBJ2-1, the CDR3 gives the full variable domain: KAGVTQTPRYLIKTRGQQVTLSCSPISGHRSVSWYQQTPGQGLQFLFEYFSETQRNKGNFPGRFSGRQFSNSRSEMNVSTLELGDSALYLCASSSGQGAWNEQFFGPGTRLTVL.

This clonotype was counted many times. This could be a read error, since a much larger clone is one nucleotide away. The chain recombines TRBV4-2 with TRBJ2-7, with 8 bases aligning to TRBD1. The CDR3 is made up of 15 amino acids. Looked up from germline, CDR1 is LGHNA and CDR2 is YNFKEQ. V was pared by 2 bases and J by 1 base, with 4 bases of the junction left unmatched. CDR3 protein: CASSQPGQVSYEQYF. CDR3 coding DNA: TGTGCCAGCAGCCAACCGGGACAGGTGTCCTACGAGCAGTACTTC.

This clonotype occurred a few times. The chain joins TRBV29-1 to TRBJ2-1, with D possibly being TRBD2 (6 bases). The CDR3 extends over 22 amino acids. Trimming stripped 2 bases from V and 8 bases from J, with 40 bases between. Germline CDR1 and CDR2: SQVTM and ANQGSEA. CDR3 sequence reads: CSVEKGPSRPRPRLDGGDEQFF. CDR3 in DNA: TGCAGCGTTGAAAAGGGGCCCTCTCGCCCGCGGCCCCGACTAGATGGCGGCGATGAGCAGTTCTTC.

This chain joins TRBV21-1 and TRBJ1-1. TRBV21-1 is shown as a pseudogene. CDR3 size: 16 residues. The CDR3 DNA sequence: TGTGCCAGCCAGACTCGACACCTCTTTATGAACACTGAAGCTTTCTTT. Amino acids: CASQTRHLFMNTEAFF.